This T cell receptor beta chain was found in a study of blood T cell repertoires in COVID-19. Trimming removed 3 bases at V and 9 bases at J, with 15 bases between. The CDR3 loop spans 13 amino acids. Germline V gene data show CDR1 as LGHDT and CDR2 as YNNKEL (reference sequence). The sample holds many counts of this clone. Here immunoSEQ multiplex PCR was the method, and the copy in TCRdb shows in-frame clones only, minus some. Altogether nearly 110,000 clones are present, about 79% being singletons, with the ten largest covering about 6.3%. The V and J genes are TRBV3-1 (or the pseudogene TRBV3-2) and TRBJ2-7, with D tentatively TRBD1 (6 bases). The sequence derives from an older man with COVID-19, enrolled during active disease. Sequencing input: peripheral blood. CDR3 protein: CASSQSSGVGQYF. The CDR3 DNA follows: TGTGCCAGCAGCCAGTCCTCAGGGGTGGGGCAGTACTTC.